This is a list of T cell receptor beta chains from one sample in a study of OX40 agonist ivuxolimab in advanced cancers. Only in-frame clones appear in the TCRdb table, and some are missing; sequencing was by immunoSEQ multiplex PCR. The sample consists of about 72,000 clones, roughly 91% of them appearing once. This specimen was CD4+ or CD8+ T cells sorted from blood, taken in a trial of the OX40 agonist ivuxolimab. These receptors all come from an adult with an advanced solid tumor such as melanoma, head and neck, liver or kidney cancer. The CDR3 runs from the conserved cysteine through the conserved F or W. D genes are given only for firm matches. Rows may omit the clone size; those that give it use once, few, many or a size class.

TRBV7-2	-	TRBJ1-2	-	CASSYDSLDYGYTF	TGTGCCAGCAGCTACGACAGCCTCGACTATGGCTACACCTTC
TRBV6-5	-	TRBJ1-2	-	CASSEKSGYTF	TGTGCCAGCAGTGAAAAATCTGGCTACACCTTC
TRBV2	-	TRBJ1-2	-	CASSERPNEVYGYTF	TGTGCCAGCAGTGAGCGGCCGAACGAGGTCTATGGCTACACCTTC
TRBV5-4	TRBD2	TRBJ2-7	-	CASSLEPTPGGEQYF	TGTGCCAGCAGCTTGGAACCAACCCCGGGGGGCGAGCAGTACTTC
TRBV30	-	TRBJ1-1	-	CAWSQGNTEAFF	TGTGCCTGGAGTCAGGGGAACACTGAAGCTTTCTTT
TRBV19	TRBD1	TRBJ1-1	-	CASSRGTGDNTEAFF	TGTGCCAGTAGTAGGGGGACAGGGGATAACACTGAAGCTTTCTTT
TRBV5-1	-	TRBJ2-1	-	CASSLDDNEQFF	TGCGCCAGCAGCTTGGATGACAATGAGCAGTTCTTC
TRBV6-5	-	TRBJ1-1	once	CASRTPVTDEAFF	TGTGCCAGCAGAACCCCGGTCACAGATGAAGCTTTCTTT
TRBV29-1	-	TRBJ1-1	once	CSGGAGLNTEAFF	TGCAGCGGGGGGGCTGGGCTGAACACTGAAGCTTTCTTT
TRBV2	-	TRBJ1-5	-	CASRPGEDQPQHF	TGTGCCAGCAGGCCCGGGGAGGATCAGCCCCAGCATTTT
TRBV28	-	TRBJ2-7	-	CASSLRRYEQYF	TGTGCCAGCAGTTTAAGGCGGTACGAGCAGTACTTC
TRBV5-8	-	TRBJ1-2	-	CASSRRENYGYTF	TGTGCCAGCAGCCGACGGGAAAACTATGGCTACACCTTC
TRBV30	-	TRBJ1-2	once	CASDRNYGYTF	TGTGCCTCAGACAGAAACTATGGCTACACCTTC
TRBV18	-	TRBJ2-5	-	CASSPTDGETQYF	TGTGCCAGCTCCCCAACTGACGGAGAGACCCAGTACTTC
TRBV5-4	-	TRBJ2-5	-	CASSLRQFLGQETQYF	TGTGCCAGCAGCTTAAGGCAGTTCCTCGGCCAAGAGACCCAGTACTTC
TRBV18	-	TRBJ2-1	once	CASSPPEANEQFF	TGTGCCAGCTCACCACCGGAGGCAAATGAGCAGTTCTTC
TRBV6-5	TRBD2	TRBJ2-1	few	CASSYKRGGYNEQFF	TGTGCCAGCAGTTACAAGCGGGGTGGCTACAATGAGCAGTTCTTC
TRBV11-2	-	TRBJ1-2	-	CASSPAPGGFYGYTF	TGTGCCAGCAGCCCAGCTCCCGGGGGGTTCTATGGCTACACCTTC
TRBV9	-	TRBJ2-2	-	CASSVAYTGELFF	TGTGCCAGCAGCGTAGCTTACACCGGGGAGCTGTTTTTT
TRBV5-5	TRBD2	TRBJ2-2	-	CASSPLLAGGLNTGELFF	TGTGCCAGCAGCCCGTTACTAGCGGGGGGCCTTAACACCGGGGAGCTGTTTTTT
TRBV7-9	-	TRBJ1-3	few	CASSLRQSISGNTIYF	TGTGCCAGCAGCTTACGGCAGTCGATCTCTGGAAACACCATATATTTT
TRBV5-4	TRBD1	TRBJ1-2	-	CASSSDRAHYGGYTF	TGTGCCAGCAGCTCAGACAGGGCCCATTATGGCGGCTACACCTTC
TRBV28	-	TRBJ2-7	once	CASTKTGANSNYEQYF	TGTGCCAGCACCAAGACAGGAGCTAATAGCAACTACGAGCAGTACTTC
TRBV18	TRBD1	TRBJ1-1	once	CASSPIPGAPGGTNTEAFF	TGTGCCAGCTCACCCATTCCTGGGGCTCCAGGGGGAACGAACACTGAAGCTTTCTTT
TRBV28	-	TRBJ1-2	-	CASSEGVLGGYTF	TGTGCCAGCAGCGAGGGAGTCCTTGGGGGCTACACCTTC
TRBV6-5	-	TRBJ2-3	-	CASSHKADTQYF	TGTGCCAGCAGCCACAAGGCAGATACGCAGTATTTT
TRBV29-1	-	TRBJ2-2	-	CSVRQGGDTGELFF	TGCAGCGTTAGGCAGGGTGGGGACACCGGGGAGCTGTTTTTT
TRBV6-5	TRBD2	TRBJ2-3	-	CASRASGRITDTQYF	TGTGCCAGCAGAGCCAGCGGGAGGATCACAGATACGCAGTATTTT
TRBV4-1	TRBD2	TRBJ2-1	-	CASSHQLIGTSGRADEQFF	TGCGCCAGCAGCCACCAACTAATCGGGACTAGCGGGAGGGCTGATGAGCAGTTCTTC
TRBV19	-	TRBJ1-2	-	CASRRTADGYTF	TGTGCCAGTAGGCGGACAGCCGATGGCTACACCTTC
TRBV7-6	-	TRBJ1-6	-	CASSLGSEGSPLHF	TGTGCCAGCAGCTTAGGGTCAGAGGGCTCACCCCTCCACTTT
TRBV13	-	TRBJ1-4	-	CASSSFRDQLFF	TGTGCCAGCAGCTCCTTCCGGGACCAGCTGTTTTTT
TRBV5-1	-	TRBJ1-1	-	CASSLGPGNTEAFF	TGCGCCAGCAGCTTGGGACCCGGGAACACTGAAGCTTTCTTT
TRBV7-8	-	TRBJ2-5	-	CASSARETQYF	TGTGCCAGCAGCGCGCGAGAGACCCAGTACTTC
TRBV5-1	-	TRBJ2-6	once	CASSLAGLSGANVLTF	TGCGCCAGCAGCTTGGCAGGGCTCTCTGGGGCCAACGTCCTGACTTTC
TRBV21-1	-	TRBJ1-1	-	CVSSKVGRMNTEAFF	TGTGTCAGCAGCAAAGTGGGGCGGATGAACACTGAAGCTTTCTTT
TRBV21-1	-	TRBJ1-5	-	CASSIQPQHF	TGTGCCAGCAGTATCCAGCCCCAGCATTTT
TRBV25-1	-	TRBJ1-1	-	CASSEGISEGTEAFF	TGTGCCAGCAGTGAAGGTATCTCGGAAGGCACTGAAGCTTTCTTT
TRBV15	-	TRBJ1-1	once	CATSRGGQGTEAFF	TGTGCCACCAGCAGAGGGGGCCAAGGGACTGAAGCTTTCTTT
TRBV30	-	TRBJ1-6	-	CAWKGGGNSPLHF	TGTGCCTGGAAAGGGGGGGGGAATTCACCCCTCCACTTT
TRBV27	-	TRBJ2-1	-	CASSFRLRSSYNEQFF	TGTGCCAGCAGTTTTCGCCTCCGAAGCTCCTACAATGAGCAGTTCTTC
TRBV4-2	TRBD2	TRBJ2-5	-	CASSQGGLAGEGETQYF	TGTGCCAGCAGCCAAGGAGGCCTAGCGGGAGAAGGGGAGACCCAGTACTTC